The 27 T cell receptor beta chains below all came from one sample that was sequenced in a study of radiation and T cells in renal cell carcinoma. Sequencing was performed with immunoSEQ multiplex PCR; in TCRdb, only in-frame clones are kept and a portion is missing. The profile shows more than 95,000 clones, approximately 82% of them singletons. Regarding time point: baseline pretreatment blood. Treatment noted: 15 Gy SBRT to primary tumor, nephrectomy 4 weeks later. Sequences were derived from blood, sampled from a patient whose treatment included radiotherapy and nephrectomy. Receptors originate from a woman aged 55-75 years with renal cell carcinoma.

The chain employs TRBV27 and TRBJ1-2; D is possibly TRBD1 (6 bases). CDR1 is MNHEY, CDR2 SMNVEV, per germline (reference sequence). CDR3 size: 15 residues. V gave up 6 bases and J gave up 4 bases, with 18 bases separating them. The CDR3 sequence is CASREAGVSGYGYTF. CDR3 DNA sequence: TGTGCCAGCAGAGAGGCAGGGGTTTCGGGCTATGGCTACACCTTC.

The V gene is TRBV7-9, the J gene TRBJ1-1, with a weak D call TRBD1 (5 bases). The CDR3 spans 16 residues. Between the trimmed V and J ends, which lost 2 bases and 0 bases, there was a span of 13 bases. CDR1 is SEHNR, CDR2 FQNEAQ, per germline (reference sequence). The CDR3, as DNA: TGTGCCAGCAGCTTAAGAAGGGGCCGTGTGAACACTGAAGCTTTCTTT. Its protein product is CASSLRRGRVNTEAFF.

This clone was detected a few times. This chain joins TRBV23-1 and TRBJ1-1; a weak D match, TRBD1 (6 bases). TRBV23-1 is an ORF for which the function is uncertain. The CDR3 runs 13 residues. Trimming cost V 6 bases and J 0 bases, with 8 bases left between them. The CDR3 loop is CASSRTVNTEAFF. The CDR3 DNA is TGCGCCAGCAGCCGGACAGTGAACACTGAAGCTTTCTTT.

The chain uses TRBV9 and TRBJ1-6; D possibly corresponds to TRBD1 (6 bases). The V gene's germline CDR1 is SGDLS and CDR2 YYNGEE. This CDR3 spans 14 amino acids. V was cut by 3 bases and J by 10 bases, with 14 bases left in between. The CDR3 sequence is CASSERGGGSPLHF. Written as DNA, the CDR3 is TGTGCCAGCAGCGAAAGGGGGGGAGGATCACCCCTCCACTTT.

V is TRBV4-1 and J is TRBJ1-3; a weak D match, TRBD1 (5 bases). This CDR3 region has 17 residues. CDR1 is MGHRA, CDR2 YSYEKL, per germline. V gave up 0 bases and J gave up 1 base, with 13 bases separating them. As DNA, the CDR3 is TGCGCCAGCAGCCAAGATCCTGGGGGTGAATCTGGAAACACCATATATTTT. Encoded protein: CASSQDPGGESGNTIYF.

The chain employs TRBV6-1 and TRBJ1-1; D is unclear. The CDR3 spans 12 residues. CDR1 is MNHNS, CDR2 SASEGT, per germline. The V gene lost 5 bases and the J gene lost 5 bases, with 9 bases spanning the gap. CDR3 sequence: CASSRRRTEAFF. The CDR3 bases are TGTGCCAGCAGTCGGCGGAGGACTGAAGCTTTCTTT.

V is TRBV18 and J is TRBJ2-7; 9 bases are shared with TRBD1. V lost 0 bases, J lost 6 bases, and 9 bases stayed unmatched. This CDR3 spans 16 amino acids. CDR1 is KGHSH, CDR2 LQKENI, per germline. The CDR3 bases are TGTGCCAGCTCACCACCGGGACAGGGCGGCGATAGCGAGCAGTACTTC. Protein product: CASSPPGQGGDSEQYF.

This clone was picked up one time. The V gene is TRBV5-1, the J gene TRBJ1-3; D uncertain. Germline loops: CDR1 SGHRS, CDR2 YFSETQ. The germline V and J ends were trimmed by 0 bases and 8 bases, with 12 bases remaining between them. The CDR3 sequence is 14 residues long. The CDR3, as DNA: TGCGCCAGCAGCTTGGCCGCAGGTTGGGACACCATATATTTT. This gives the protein CASSLAAGWDTIYF.

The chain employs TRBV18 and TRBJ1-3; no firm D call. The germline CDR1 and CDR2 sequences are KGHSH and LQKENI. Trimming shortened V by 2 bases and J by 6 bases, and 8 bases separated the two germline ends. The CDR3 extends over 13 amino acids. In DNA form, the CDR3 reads TGTGCCAGCTCACCAGCGGCTGTAAACACCATATATTTT. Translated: CASSPAAVNTIYF.

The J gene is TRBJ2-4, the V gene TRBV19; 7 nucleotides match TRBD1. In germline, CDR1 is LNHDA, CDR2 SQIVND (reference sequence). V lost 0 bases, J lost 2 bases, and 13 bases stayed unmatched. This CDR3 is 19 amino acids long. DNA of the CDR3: TGTGCCAGTAGTATAGATTCCGACAGGGCCTTTTTATCCAAAAACATTCAGTACTTC. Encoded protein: CASSIDSDRAFLSKNIQYF.

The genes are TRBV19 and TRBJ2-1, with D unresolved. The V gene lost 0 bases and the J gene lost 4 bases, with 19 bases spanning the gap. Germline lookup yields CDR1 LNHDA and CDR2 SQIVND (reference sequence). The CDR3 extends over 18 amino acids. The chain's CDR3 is CASSIDSTNRGPYNEQFF. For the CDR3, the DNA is TGTGCCAGTAGTATAGATAGTACAAACCGCGGCCCTTACAATGAGCAGTTCTTC.

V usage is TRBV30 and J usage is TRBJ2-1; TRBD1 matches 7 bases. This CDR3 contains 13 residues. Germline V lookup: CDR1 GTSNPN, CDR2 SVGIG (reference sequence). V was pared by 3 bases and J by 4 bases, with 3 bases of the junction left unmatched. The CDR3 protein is CAWSMTGYNEQFF. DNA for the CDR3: TGTGCCTGGAGCATGACAGGGTACAATGAGCAGTTCTTC.

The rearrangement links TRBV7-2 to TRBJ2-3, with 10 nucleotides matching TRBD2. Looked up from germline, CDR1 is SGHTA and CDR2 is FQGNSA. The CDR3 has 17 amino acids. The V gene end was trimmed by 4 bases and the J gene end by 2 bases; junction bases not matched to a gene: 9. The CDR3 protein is CASSSDTSGILTDTQYF. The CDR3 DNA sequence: TGTGCCAGCAGCTCGGACACTAGCGGGATACTCACAGATACGCAGTATTTT.

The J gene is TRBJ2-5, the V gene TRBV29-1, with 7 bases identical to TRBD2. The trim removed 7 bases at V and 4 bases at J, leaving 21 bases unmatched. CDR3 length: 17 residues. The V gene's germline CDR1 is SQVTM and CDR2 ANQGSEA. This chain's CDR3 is CSAPWMGGTSTSETQYF. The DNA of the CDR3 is TGCAGCGCCCCTTGGATGGGAGGGACTTCTACCTCAGAGACCCAGTACTTC.

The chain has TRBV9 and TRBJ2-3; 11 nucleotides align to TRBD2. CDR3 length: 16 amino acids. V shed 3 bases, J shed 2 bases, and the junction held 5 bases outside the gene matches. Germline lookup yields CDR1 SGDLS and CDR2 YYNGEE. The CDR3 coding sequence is TGTGCCAGCAGCGGTAGCGGGGGGGCCGTCACAGATACGCAGTATTTT. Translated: CASSGSGGAVTDTQYF.

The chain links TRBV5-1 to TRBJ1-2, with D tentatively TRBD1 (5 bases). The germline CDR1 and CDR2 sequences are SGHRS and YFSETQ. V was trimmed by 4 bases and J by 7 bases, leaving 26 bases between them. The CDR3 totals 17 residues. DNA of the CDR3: TGCGCCAGCAGCCTGAGTCCCGGGACGCCTTCGAATGCTGGCTACACCTTC. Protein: CASSLSPGTPSNAGYTF.

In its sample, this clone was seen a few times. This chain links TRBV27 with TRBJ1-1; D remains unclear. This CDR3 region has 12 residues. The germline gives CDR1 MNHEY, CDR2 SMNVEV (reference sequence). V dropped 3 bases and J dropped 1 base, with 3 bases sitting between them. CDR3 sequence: CASSFPNTEAFF. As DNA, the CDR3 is TGTGCCAGCAGTTTCCCGAACACTGAAGCTTTCTTT.

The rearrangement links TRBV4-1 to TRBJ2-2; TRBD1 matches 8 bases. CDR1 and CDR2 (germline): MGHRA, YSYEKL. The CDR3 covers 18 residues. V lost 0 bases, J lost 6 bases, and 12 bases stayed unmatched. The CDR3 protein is CASSQDLSQGGFAGELFF. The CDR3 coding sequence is TGCGCCAGCAGCCAAGATCTGTCACAGGGGGGTTTCGCCGGGGAGCTGTTTTTT.

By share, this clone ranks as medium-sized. CDR3 sequence: CASSGMNTEAFF. The CDR3 nucleotides read TGCGCCAGCAGCGGTATGAACACTGAAGCTTTCTTT. The chain links TRBV5-1 to TRBJ1-1; the D is unclear. Trimming pared 4 bases from V and 0 bases from J, leaving 4 bases between. This CDR3 region has 12 residues. CDR1 and CDR2 from the germline V gene are SGHRS and YFSETQ.

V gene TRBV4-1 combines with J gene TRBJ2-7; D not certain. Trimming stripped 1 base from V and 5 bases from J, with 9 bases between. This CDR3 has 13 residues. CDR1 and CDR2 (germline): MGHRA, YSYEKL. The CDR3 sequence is CASSQVGKDEQYF. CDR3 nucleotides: TGCGCCAGCAGCCAAGTGGGTAAGGACGAGCAGTACTTC.

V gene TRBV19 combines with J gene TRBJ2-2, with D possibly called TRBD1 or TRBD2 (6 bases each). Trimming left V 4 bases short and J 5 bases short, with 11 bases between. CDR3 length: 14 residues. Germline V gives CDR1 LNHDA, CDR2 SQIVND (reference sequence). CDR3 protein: CASSTGAGTGELFF. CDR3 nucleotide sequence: TGTGCCAGTAGTACAGGGGCGGGAACCGGGGAGCTGTTTTTT. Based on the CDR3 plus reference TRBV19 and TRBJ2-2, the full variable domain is DGGITQSPKYLFRKEGQNVTLSCEQNLNHDAMYWYRQDPGQGLRLIYYSQIVNDFQKGDIAEGYSVSREKKESFPLTVTSAQKNPTAFYLCASSTGAGTGELFFGEGSRLTVL.

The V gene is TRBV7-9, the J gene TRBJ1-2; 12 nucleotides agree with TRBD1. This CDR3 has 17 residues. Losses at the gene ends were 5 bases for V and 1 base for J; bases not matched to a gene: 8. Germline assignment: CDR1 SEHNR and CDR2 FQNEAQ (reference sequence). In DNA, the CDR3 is TGTGCCAGCAGCCGCGCGGGACAGGGGGCGAATAACTATGGCTACACCTTC. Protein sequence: CASSRAGQGANNYGYTF.

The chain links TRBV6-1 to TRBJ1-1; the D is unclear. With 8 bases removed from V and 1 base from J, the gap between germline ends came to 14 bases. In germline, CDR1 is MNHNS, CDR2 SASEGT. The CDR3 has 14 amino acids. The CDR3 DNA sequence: TGTGCCAGCGCCGAGGACGGGAAGAACACTGAAGCTTTCTTT. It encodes CASAEDGKNTEAFF.

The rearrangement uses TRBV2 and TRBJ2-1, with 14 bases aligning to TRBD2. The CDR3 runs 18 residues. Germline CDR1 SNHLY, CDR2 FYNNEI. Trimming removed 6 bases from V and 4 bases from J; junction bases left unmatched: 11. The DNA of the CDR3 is TGTGCCAGCAGGGGGACTAGCGGGAGTTTCGATCTATACAATGAGCAGTTCTTC. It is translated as CASRGTSGSFDLYNEQFF.

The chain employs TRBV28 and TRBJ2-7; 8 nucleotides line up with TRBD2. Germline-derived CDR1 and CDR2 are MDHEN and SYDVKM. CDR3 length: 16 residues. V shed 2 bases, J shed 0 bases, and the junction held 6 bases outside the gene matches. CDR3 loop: CASSLVVAGTSYEQYF. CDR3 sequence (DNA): TGTGCCAGCAGTTTAGTAGTAGCGGGGACCTCCTACGAGCAGTACTTC.

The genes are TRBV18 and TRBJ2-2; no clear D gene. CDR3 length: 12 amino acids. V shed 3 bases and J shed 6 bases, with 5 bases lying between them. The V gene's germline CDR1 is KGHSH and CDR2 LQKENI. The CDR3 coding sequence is TGTGCCAGCTCACCCACGGCCGGGGAGCTGTTTTTT. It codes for CASSPTAGELFF.

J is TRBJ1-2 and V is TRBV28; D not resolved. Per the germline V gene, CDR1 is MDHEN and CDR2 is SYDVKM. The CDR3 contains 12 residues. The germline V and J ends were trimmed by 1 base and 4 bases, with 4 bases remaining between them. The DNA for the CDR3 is TGTGCCAGCAGTTTATCCCCCTATGGCTACACCTTC. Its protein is CASSLSPYGYTF.